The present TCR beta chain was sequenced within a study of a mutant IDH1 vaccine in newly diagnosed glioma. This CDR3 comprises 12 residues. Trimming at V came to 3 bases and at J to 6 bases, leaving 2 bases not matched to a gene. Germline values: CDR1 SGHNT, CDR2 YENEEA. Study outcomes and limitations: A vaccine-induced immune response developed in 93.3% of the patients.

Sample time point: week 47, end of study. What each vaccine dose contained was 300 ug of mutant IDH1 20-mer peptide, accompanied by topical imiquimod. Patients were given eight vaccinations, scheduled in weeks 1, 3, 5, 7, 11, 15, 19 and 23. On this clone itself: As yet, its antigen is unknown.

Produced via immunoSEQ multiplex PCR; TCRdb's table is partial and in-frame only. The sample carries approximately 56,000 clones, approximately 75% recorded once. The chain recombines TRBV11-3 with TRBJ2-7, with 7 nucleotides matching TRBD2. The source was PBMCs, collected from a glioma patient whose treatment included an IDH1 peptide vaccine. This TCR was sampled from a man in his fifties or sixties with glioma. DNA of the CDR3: TGTGCCAGCAGCTTGGGGGGGGGCGAGCAGTACTTC. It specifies CASSLGGGEQYF.